This entry concerns a single T cell receptor (beta chain). Its antigen is still unknown. The data stem from a study of T cell responses to AZD1222 COVID-19 vaccine. Study outcomes and limitations: Donors were largely white British and mainly female; clonal diversity was possibly underestimated. The study found vaccine-associated CD4 TCRs spanning spike, dominant at 160-218 and 743-854.

TCRdb's copy holds only in-frame clones and misses some; the assay was immunoSEQ multiplex PCR. The repertoire holds approximately 89,000 clones, around nine tenths seen once, with around a tenth in the top ten. The CDR3 has 14 residues. The germline V and J ends were trimmed by 5 bases and 2 bases, with 9 bases remaining between them. The germline V gene encodes CDR1 SGHTA and CDR2 FQGNSA. Timing groups of about 4 and about 12 weeks for second doses were pooled. The J gene is TRBJ1-4, the V gene TRBV7-2; TRBD1 is a possible D gene (5 bases). The TCR comes from an adult who received the AZD1222 COVID-19 vaccine. The source material was peripheral blood, sampled 28 days after the second AZD1222 dose. This chain's CDR3 is CASSLQATNEKLFF. The CDR3 bases are TGTGCCAGCAGCCTACAGGCGACTAATGAAAAACTGTTTTTT.